These 20 T cell receptor beta chains came from one sample sequenced in a study of CD8 T cells in ankylosing spondylitis. TCRdb itself ran the 5' RACE reads through MiXCR, one entry per CDR3 protein. The sample carries about 5,700 distinct CDR3 sequences, 2.1% recorded once. Source material: blood, either unsorted or a sorted T cell fraction (not recorded which). The source is a male donor with ankylosing spondylitis or in good health (not recorded which).

This clonotype has at least ten counts. This chain links TRBV9 with TRBJ1-1; possibly TRBD1 for D (5 bases). CDR3 length equals 13 residues. The V gene's germline CDR1 is SGDLS and CDR2 YYNGEE. The V end lost 4 bases, the J end lost 5 bases, and 12 bases lay between the germline ends. CDR3 protein: CASSLGGGTEAFF. CDR3 bases: TGTGCCAGCAGCTTGGGGGGGGGGACTGAAGCTTTCTTT. Looking up the rest from reference TRBV9 and TRBJ1-1 gives the full variable domain: DSGVTQTPKHLITATGQRVTLRCSPRSGDLSVYWYQQSLDQGLQFLIQYYNGEERAKGNILERFSAQQFPDLHSELNLSSLELGDSALYFCASSLGGGTEAFFGQGTRLTVV.

This clonotype is classed as medium-sized. This rearrangement joins TRBV9 to TRBJ2-1; 7 bases agree with TRBD2. CDR1 and CDR2 (germline): SGDLS, YYNGEE. The CDR3 has 15 amino acids. V lost 0 bases to trimming and J lost 7 bases; unmatched junction nucleotides: 7. CDR3 coding DNA: TGTGCCAGCAGCGTAGAAGGAGGGAGGGAGAATGAGCAGTTCTTC. Protein sequence: CASSVEGGRENEQFF. Full variable domain (outside the CDR3, taken from reference TRBV9 and TRBJ2-1): DSGVTQTPKHLITATGQRVTLRCSPRSGDLSVYWYQQSLDQGLQFLIQYYNGEERAKGNILERFSAQQFPDLHSELNLSSLELGDSALYFCASSVEGGRENEQFFGPGTRLTVL.

In its sample, this clonotype ranks as medium-sized. The gene calls are TRBV9 and TRBJ2-7; 7 bases match TRBD2. J gave up 3 bases and V 0 bases, and 6 bases lay outside the gene matches. The germline gives CDR1 SGDLS, CDR2 YYNGEE. CDR3 length: 15 amino acids. The CDR3 here is CASSVAPGLVYEQYF. The CDR3 DNA reads TGTGCCAGCAGCGTAGCTCCCGGACTAGTCTACGAGCAGTACTTC.

In its sample, this clonotype was seen many times. CDR3 loop: CASTPEGANTDTQYF. CDR3 coding DNA: TGTGCCAGCACCCCGGAGGGGGCAAATACAGATACGCAGTATTTT. The chain has TRBV9 and TRBJ2-3; D is possibly TRBD1 (7 bases). CDR1 and CDR2 from the germline V gene are SGDLS and YYNGEE. CDR3 length: 15 amino acids. Trimming pared 6 bases from V and 3 bases from J, leaving 17 bases between.

This clonotype was seen more than once but under ten times. V usage is TRBV9 and J usage is TRBJ2-3; D gene unclear. Trimming pared 0 bases from V and 4 bases from J, leaving 15 bases between. The germline CDR1 and CDR2 sequences are SGDLS and YYNGEE. The CDR3 is 16 residues long. In nucleotides, the CDR3 is TGTGCCAGCAGCGTAGACCTGGTGGACGGAGCAGATACGCAGTATTTT. It specifies CASSVDLVDGADTQYF.

This clonotype was seen at least ten times. The V gene is TRBV9, the J gene TRBJ2-1; D unclear. CDR1 is SGDLS, CDR2 YYNGEE, per germline. Deletions cut 0 bases from V and 0 bases from J, with 10 bases between. The CDR3 consists of 16 residues. CDR3: CASSVGVTSSYNEQFF. CDR3 nucleotide sequence: TGTGCCAGCAGCGTAGGGGTGACGAGCTCCTACAATGAGCAGTTCTTC.

This clonotype was found many times. V and J are TRBV9 and TRBJ2-7; D unresolved. The CDR3 totals 14 residues. V gave up 3 bases and J gave up 4 bases, with 14 bases separating them. Germline V gene data show CDR1 as SGDLS and CDR2 as YYNGEE. The CDR3 sequence is CASSAWGIPYEQYF. The DNA for the CDR3 is TGTGCCAGCAGCGCCTGGGGAATACCATACGAGCAGTACTTC.

This clonotype was seen at least ten times. The V gene is TRBV9, the J gene TRBJ2-1, with TRBD2 matching over 13 bases. Trimming took 4 bases from V and 3 from J; bases not matched to a gene: 4. CDR3 length: 16 amino acids. Germline V gene data show CDR1 as SGDLS and CDR2 as YYNGEE. The CDR3 spells CASSPGTSGVYNEQFF. In DNA form, the CDR3 reads TGTGCCAGCAGCCCTGGGACTAGCGGGGTCTACAATGAGCAGTTCTTC. Based on the CDR3 plus reference TRBV9 and TRBJ2-1, the full variable domain is DSGVTQTPKHLITATGQRVTLRCSPRSGDLSVYWYQQSLDQGLQFLIQYYNGEERAKGNILERFSAQQFPDLHSELNLSSLELGDSALYFCASSPGTSGVYNEQFFGPGTRLTVL.

This clonotype was observed many times. The chain couples TRBV9 to TRBJ2-2; D gene ambiguous. Germline V CDR1 and CDR2: SGDLS, YYNGEE. The CDR3 is made up of 15 amino acids. V lost 0 bases and J 5 bases, leaving 11 bases between the germline ends. The CDR3: CASSVEVGPTGELFF. CDR3 coding DNA: TGTGCCAGCAGCGTAGAGGTGGGTCCGACCGGGGAGCTGTTTTTT.

This clonotype was seen ten or more times. The chain uses TRBV9 and TRBJ2-5; D possibly corresponds to TRBD1 (5 bases). The CDR3 has 13 residues. Germline V gene data show CDR1 as SGDLS and CDR2 as YYNGEE. The V end was cut by 4 bases, the J end by 3 bases, with 10 bases between. The CDR3 region is CASSLDSEETQYF. The CDR3 DNA sequence: TGTGCCAGCAGCCTAGACAGTGAAGAGACCCAGTACTTC. The variable domain in full, with the rest retrieved from reference TRBV9 and TRBJ2-5, is DSGVTQTPKHLITATGQRVTLRCSPRSGDLSVYWYQQSLDQGLQFLIQYYNGEERAKGNILERFSAQQFPDLHSELNLSSLELGDSALYFCASSLDSEETQYFGPGTRLLVL.

This clonotype was recorded at least ten times. The V gene is TRBV9, the J gene TRBJ1-1, with 10 bases fitting TRBD1. Germline V gives CDR1 SGDLS, CDR2 YYNGEE. This CDR3 is 16 amino acids long. The junction had 9 bases not matched to a gene; V was cut back by 3 bases and J by 4 bases. This CDR3 is CASSATRQGAGTEAFF. The CDR3 bases are TGTGCCAGCAGCGCGACTCGACAGGGGGCCGGCACTGAAGCTTTCTTT.

This clonotype was detected many times. J is TRBJ2-1 and V is TRBV9; no clear D gene. Trimming cost V 4 bases and J 1 base, with 12 bases left between them. This CDR3 has 15 residues. The germline V gene has CDR1 SGDLS and CDR2 YYNGEE. The CDR3 DNA reads TGTGCCAGCAGCCCTCGTAGGGCTTCCTACAATGAGCAGTTCTTC. Translation: CASSPRRASYNEQFF.

This clonotype is medium-sized. Its ends do not fully match the called genes, so a read error is possible. The gene calls are TRBV9 and TRBJ2-1; the D gene is possibly TRBD2 (5 bases). Germline values: CDR1 SGDLS, CDR2 YYNGEE. This CDR3 is 15 amino acids long. CDR3 nucleotide sequence: TGTGCCAGCAGCGTAGGGGCGGGCTCCGACAATGAGCAGTTCTTC. Translating gives CASSVGAGSDNEQFF.

This clonotype was observed at least ten times. The chain recombines TRBV9 with TRBJ2-1, with TRBD2 matching over 9 bases. The CDR3 runs 17 residues. The germline V gene encodes CDR1 SGDLS and CDR2 YYNGEE. Trimming cost V 0 bases and J 5 bases; bases outside gene matches: 9. CDR3: CASSVALASGINNEQFF. DNA of the CDR3: TGTGCCAGCAGCGTAGCTCTCGCTAGCGGGATAAACAATGAGCAGTTCTTC.

This clonotype occurred many times. The V call is TRBV9, the J call TRBJ2-1; TRBD2 matches 8 bases. Per the germline V gene, CDR1 is SGDLS and CDR2 is YYNGEE. There are 13 residues in the CDR3. V shed 7 bases and J 7 bases; nucleotides not matched to a gene: 7. This chain's CDR3 is CASAPGLGNEQFF. In DNA form, the CDR3 reads TGTGCCAGCGCACCGGGACTAGGAAATGAGCAGTTCTTC.

By share, this clonotype counts as medium-sized. This chain joins TRBV9 and TRBJ2-7, with 8 nucleotides matching TRBD2. J gave up 2 bases and V 0 bases, and 4 bases lay outside the gene matches. Per the germline V gene, CDR1 is SGDLS and CDR2 is YYNGEE. The CDR3 consists of 15 residues. CDR3 amino acids: CASSVAASGPYEQYF. Here the CDR3 DNA reads TGTGCCAGCAGCGTAGCGGCTAGCGGGCCCTACGAGCAGTACTTC.

This clonotype was counted many times. The chain links TRBV9 to TRBJ2-4; D possibly corresponds to TRBD2 (6 bases). In germline, CDR1 is SGDLS, CDR2 YYNGEE. V shed 4 bases and J shed 8 bases, with 22 bases lying between them. The CDR3 covers 16 residues. CDR3 sequence reads: CASSNPGGPGGDIQYF. For the CDR3, the DNA is TGTGCCAGCAGCAACCCCGGAGGGCCCGGCGGGGACATTCAGTACTTC. The variable domain in full, with the rest retrieved from reference TRBV9 and TRBJ2-4, is DSGVTQTPKHLITATGQRVTLRCSPRSGDLSVYWYQQSLDQGLQFLIQYYNGEERAKGNILERFSAQQFPDLHSELNLSSLELGDSALYFCASSNPGGPGGDIQYFGAGTRLSVL.

This clonotype came up many times. V and J are TRBV9 and TRBJ2-7, with 7 bases aligning to TRBD1. There are 14 residues in the CDR3. CDR1 is SGDLS and CDR2 is YYNGEE in the germline V gene. The V gene end was trimmed by 3 bases and the J gene end by 4 bases; junction bases not matched to a gene: 7. CDR3 loop: CASSAGTDEYEQYF. Written as DNA, the CDR3 is TGTGCCAGCAGCGCCGGGACAGATGAATACGAGCAGTACTTC.

There are many counts of this clonotype. The CDR3 reads CASSVVPSGSPDNEQFF. CDR3 DNA: TGTGCCAGCAGCGTAGTTCCTAGCGGGAGTCCGGACAATGAGCAGTTCTTC. The V gene is TRBV9, the J gene TRBJ2-1, with 10 positions matching TRBD2. The germline V gene has CDR1 SGDLS and CDR2 YYNGEE. V trimming: 0 bases; J trimming: 5 bases; junction bases outside the gene matches: 8. The CDR3 spans 17 residues. The variable domain in full, with the rest retrieved from reference TRBV9 and TRBJ2-1, is DSGVTQTPKHLITATGQRVTLRCSPRSGDLSVYWYQQSLDQGLQFLIQYYNGEERAKGNILERFSAQQFPDLHSELNLSSLELGDSALYFCASSVVPSGSPDNEQFFGPGTRLTVL.

This clonotype is termed medium-sized. The chain joins TRBV9 to TRBJ2-1, with a weak D call TRBD2 (6 bases). The V end lost 4 bases, the J end lost 10 bases, and 21 bases lay between the germline ends. The V gene's germline CDR1 is SGDLS and CDR2 YYNGEE. This CDR3 comprises 15 residues. CDR3 sequence (DNA): TGTGCCAGCAGCCCCGGGATGTTCGGGAGCAGGGAGCAGTTCTTC. Protein product: CASSPGMFGSREQFF.